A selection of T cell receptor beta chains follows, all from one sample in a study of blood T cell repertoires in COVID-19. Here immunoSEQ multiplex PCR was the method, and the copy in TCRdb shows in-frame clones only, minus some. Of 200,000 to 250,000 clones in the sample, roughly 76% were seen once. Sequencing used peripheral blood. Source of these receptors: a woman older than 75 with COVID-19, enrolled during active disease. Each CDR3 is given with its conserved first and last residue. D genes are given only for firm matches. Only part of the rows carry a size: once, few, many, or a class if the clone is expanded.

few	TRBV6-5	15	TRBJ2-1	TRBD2	TGTGCCAGCAGGGAGATAGCGGGGTCCTACAATGAGCAGTTCTTC	CASREIAGSYNEQFF
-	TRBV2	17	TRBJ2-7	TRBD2	TGTGCCAGCAGTGCTGGACTAGCGGGGACTTCATCCTACGAGCAGTACTTC	CASSAGLAGTSSYEQYF
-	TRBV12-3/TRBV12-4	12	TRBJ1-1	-	TGTGCCAGCAGTTTCGGGGGGACTGAAGCTTTCTTT	CASSFGGTEAFF
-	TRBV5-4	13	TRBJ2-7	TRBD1	TGTGCCAGCAGCCCAGACAGGGCCAGCGAGCAGTACTTC	CASSPDRASEQYF
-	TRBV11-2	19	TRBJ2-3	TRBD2	TGTGCCAGCAGCGCAATTACTAGCGGGGGGTACCCTAGCACAGATACGCAGTATTTT	CASSAITSGGYPSTDTQYF
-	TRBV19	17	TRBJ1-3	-	TGTGCCAGCCACCGGTCCCCGAACCCACTCTCTGGAAACACCATATATTTT	CASHRSPNPLSGNTIYF
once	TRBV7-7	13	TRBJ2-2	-	TGTGCTAGCAGCCTCAGCGAGGCCGGGGAGCTGTTTTTT	CASSLSEAGELFF
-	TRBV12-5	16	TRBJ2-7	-	TGTGCTAGTGTCCCCCGGGAGCCCATTAATTCCTACGAGCAGTACTTC	CASVPREPINSYEQYF
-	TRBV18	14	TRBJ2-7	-	TGTGCCAGCTCACCCCTACAAGGGGGCTACGAGCAGTACTTC	CASSPLQGGYEQYF
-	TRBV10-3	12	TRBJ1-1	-	TGTGCCATCGGGCAGGGTTGGACTGAAGCTTTCTTT	CAIGQGWTEAFF
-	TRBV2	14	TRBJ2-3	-	TGTGCCAGCAGGGACACCTCGGGCACAGATACGCAGTATTTT	CASRDTSGTDTQYF
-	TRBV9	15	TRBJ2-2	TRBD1	TGTGCCAGCAGACAAGCCGGGACAGGGACCGGGGAGCTGTTTTTT	CASRQAGTGTGELFF
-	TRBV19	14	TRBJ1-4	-	TGTGCCAGTAGTATCGGGGCAGGGGACGAAAAACTGTTTTTT	CASSIGAGDEKLFF
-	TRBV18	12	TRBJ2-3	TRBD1	TGTGCCAGCTCACTTGCCGGGACAGAGCAGTATTTT	CASSLAGTEQYF
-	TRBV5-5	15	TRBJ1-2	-	TGTGCCAGCAGCTTGGAGTTAAGCTGGAACTATGGCTACACCTTC	CASSLELSWNYGYTF
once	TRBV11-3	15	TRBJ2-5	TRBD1	TGTGCCAGCAGCTTAGATGGTACAGGGGTGGAGACCCAGTACTTC	CASSLDGTGVETQYF
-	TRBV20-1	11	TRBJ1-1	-	TGCAGTGCCTCGGGACAAACAGAAGCTTTCTTT	CSASGQTEAFF
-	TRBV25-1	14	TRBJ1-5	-	TGTGCCAGCGCCGGACAGTTAAGCAATCAGCCCCAGCATTTT	CASAGQLSNQPQHF
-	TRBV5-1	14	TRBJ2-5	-	TGCGCCAGCAGCTTGTATACAGTCCAAGAGACCCAGTACTTC	CASSLYTVQETQYF
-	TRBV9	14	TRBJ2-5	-	TGTGCCAGCAGCGTCTCAAGCGCGGGGGAGACCCAGTACTTC	CASSVSSAGETQYF
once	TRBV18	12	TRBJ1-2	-	TGTGCCAGCTCACCACCCAGGGGTGGCTACACCTTC	CASSPPRGGYTF
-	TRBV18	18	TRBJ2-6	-	TGTGCCAGCTCACAGGTGGGGACATCCTCGGCTGGGGCCAACGTCCTGACTTTC	CASSQVGTSSAGANVLTF
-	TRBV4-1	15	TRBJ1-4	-	TGCGCCAGCAGCCAAGTCGGGGACTATAATGAAAAACTGTTTTTT	CASSQVGDYNEKLFF
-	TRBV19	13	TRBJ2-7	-	TGTGCCAGTAGTGCGAAACAGGGCTACGAGCAGTACTTC	CASSAKQGYEQYF
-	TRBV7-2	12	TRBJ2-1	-	TGTGCCAGCAGCCTGAACACCAATGAGCAGTTCTTC	CASSLNTNEQFF
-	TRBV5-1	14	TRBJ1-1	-	TGCGCCAGCAGCTTGGAAACACCGAACACTGAAGCTTTCTTT	CASSLETPNTEAFF
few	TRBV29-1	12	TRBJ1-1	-	TGCAGCGTTGCAGGGGCCGGCACTGAAGCTTTCTTT	CSVAGAGTEAFF
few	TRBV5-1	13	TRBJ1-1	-	TGCGCCAGCAGCTTGGACTTAACCACTGAAGCTTTCTTT	CASSLDLTTEAFF
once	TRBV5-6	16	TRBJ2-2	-	TGTGCCAGCAGCTTGGAGGTGGGAGGGGGCACCGGGGAGCTGTTTTTT	CASSLEVGGGTGELFF
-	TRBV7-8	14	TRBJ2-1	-	TGTGCCAGCAGCTTAGCGGAGTCCTACAATGAACAGTTCTTC	CASSLAESYNEQFF
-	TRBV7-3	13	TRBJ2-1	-	TGTGCCAGCAGCTTTTTTGGAAGCGATGAGCAGTTCTTC	CASSFFGSDEQFF
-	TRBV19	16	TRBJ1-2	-	TGTGCCAGTAGTCCCCTTGTGAGGGCGACTAACTATGGCTACACCTTC	CASSPLVRATNYGYTF
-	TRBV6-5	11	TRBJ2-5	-	TGTGCCAGCACTTGGGGAGGGACCCAGTACTTC	CASTWGGTQYF
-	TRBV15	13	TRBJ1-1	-	TGTGCCACCAGTCAGACAGTTTACACTGAAGCTTTCTTT	CATSQTVYTEAFF
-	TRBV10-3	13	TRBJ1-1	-	TGTGCCATCAGTTCCCAGGGAGGCACTGAAGCTTTCTTT	CAISSQGGTEAFF
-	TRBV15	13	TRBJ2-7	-	TGTGCCACCAGCAGAGATCTCCAGAGGGAGCAGTACTTC	CATSRDLQREQYF
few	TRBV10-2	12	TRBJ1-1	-	TGCGCCAGCAGTGAGCCAGGAGGTGAAGCTTTCTTT	CASSEPGGEAFF